The clone carrying this T cell receptor (beta chain) was observed many times. Antigen specificity is unknown. The source of the sample is a study of early T cells in non-severe SARS-CoV-2 infection. At the level of the study: Unsorted whole-blood RNA was sequenced in bulk, leaving chains unpaired. Study-wide points: VDJdb matching favored anti-spike CD8 responses, missing private and CD4 specificities.

This CDR3 is built from 12 residues. With 5 bases removed from V and 13 bases from J, the gap between germline ends came to 12 bases. Germline CDR1 and CDR2: MNHEY and SVGAGI. Molecules of cDNA were individually given unique molecular identifiers that were attached to them. TCRdb itself ran the 5' RACE reads through MiXCR, one entry per CDR3 protein. The repertoire holds under 60,000 distinct CDR3 sequences, with 13% as singletons. The chain combines TRBV6-5 with TRBJ2-6; possibly TRBD1 for D (6 bases). The source material was whole blood. The source of this sequence is an adult who was a healthcare worker with PCR-confirmed SARS-CoV-2 infection or an uninfected control (not recorded which). CDR3 coding DNA: TGTGCCAGCAGTGCGCAGGGGAGAGTCCTGACTTTC. This translates into CASSAQGRVLTF.